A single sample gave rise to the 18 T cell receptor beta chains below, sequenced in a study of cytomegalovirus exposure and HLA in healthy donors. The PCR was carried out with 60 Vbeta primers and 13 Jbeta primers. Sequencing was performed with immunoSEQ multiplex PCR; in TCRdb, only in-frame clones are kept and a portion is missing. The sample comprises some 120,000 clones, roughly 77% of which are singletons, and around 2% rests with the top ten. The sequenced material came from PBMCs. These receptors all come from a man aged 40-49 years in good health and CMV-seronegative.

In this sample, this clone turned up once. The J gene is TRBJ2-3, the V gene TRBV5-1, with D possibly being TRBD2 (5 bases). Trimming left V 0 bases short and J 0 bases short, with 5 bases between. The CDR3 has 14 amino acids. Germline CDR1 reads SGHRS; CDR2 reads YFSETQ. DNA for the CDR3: TGCGCCAGCAGCTTGGCGGGGAGCACAGATACGCAGTATTTT. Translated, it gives CASSLAGSTDTQYF.

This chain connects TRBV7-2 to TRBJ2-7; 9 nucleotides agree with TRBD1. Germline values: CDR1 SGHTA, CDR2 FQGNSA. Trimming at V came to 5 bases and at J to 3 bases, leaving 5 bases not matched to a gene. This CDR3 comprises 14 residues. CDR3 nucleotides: TGTGCCAGCAGCCGGGACAGGGTAGACTACGAGCAGTACTTC. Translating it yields CASSRDRVDYEQYF.

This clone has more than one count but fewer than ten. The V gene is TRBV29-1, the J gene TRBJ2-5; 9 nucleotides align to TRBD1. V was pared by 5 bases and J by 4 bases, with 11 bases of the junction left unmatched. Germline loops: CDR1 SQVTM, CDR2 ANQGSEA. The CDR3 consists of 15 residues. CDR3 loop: CSVRPRTGVAETQYF. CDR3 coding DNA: TGCAGCGTTCGACCTCGGACAGGGGTGGCAGAGACCCAGTACTTC.

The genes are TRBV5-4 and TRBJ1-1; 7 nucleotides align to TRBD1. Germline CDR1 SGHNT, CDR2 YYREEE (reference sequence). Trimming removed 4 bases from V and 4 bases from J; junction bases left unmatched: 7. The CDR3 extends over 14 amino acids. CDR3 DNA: TGTGCCAGCAGCATGACAGGGAAACCCACTGAAGCTTTCTTT. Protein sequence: CASSMTGKPTEAFF.

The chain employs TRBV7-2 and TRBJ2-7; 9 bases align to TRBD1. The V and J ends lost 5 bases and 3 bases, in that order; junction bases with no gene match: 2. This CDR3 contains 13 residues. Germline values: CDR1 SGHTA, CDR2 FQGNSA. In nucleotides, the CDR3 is TGTGCCAGCAGCCGGACAGGGGTCTACGAGCAGTACTTC. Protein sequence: CASSRTGVYEQYF.

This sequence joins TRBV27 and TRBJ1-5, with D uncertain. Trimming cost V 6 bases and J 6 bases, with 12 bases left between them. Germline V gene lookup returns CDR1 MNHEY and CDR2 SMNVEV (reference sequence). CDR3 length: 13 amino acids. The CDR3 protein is CASSHRSGQPQHF. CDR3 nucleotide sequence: TGTGCCAGCAGCCATAGGAGTGGTCAGCCCCAGCATTTT.

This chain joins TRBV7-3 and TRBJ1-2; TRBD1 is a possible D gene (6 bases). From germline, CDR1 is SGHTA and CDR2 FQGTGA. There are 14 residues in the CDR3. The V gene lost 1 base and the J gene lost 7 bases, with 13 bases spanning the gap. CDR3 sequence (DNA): TGTGCCAGCAGCTTAAGAGGCAGGGGACGTGGCTACACCTTC. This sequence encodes CASSLRGRGRGYTF.

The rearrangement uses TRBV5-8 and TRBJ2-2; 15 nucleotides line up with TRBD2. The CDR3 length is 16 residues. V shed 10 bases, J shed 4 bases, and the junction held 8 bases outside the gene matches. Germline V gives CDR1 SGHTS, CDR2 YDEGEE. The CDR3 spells CAGGGTSGRTTGELFF. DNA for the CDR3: TGTGCCGGCGGGGGGACTAGCGGGAGGACCACCGGGGAGCTGTTTTTT.

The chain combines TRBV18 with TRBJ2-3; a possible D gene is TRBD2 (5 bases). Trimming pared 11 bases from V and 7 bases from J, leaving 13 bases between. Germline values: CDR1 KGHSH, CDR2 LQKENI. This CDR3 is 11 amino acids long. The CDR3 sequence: CASTEDYTQYF. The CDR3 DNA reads TGTGCCTCGACCGAGGACTATACGCAGTATTTT.

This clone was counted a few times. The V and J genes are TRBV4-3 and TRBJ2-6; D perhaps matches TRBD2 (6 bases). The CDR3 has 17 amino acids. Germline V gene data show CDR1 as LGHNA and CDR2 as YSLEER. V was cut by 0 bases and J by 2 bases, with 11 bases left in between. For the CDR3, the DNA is TGCGCCAGCAGCCAAGATTATAGGGAGGCTGGGGCCAACGTCCTGACTTTC. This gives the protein CASSQDYREAGANVLTF.

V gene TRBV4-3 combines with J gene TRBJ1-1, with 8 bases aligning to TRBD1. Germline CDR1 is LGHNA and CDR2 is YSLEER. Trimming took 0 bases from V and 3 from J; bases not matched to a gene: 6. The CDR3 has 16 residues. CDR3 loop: CASSQETTGGHTEAFF. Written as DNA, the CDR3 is TGCGCCAGCAGCCAAGAAACAACAGGGGGGCACACTGAAGCTTTCTTT.

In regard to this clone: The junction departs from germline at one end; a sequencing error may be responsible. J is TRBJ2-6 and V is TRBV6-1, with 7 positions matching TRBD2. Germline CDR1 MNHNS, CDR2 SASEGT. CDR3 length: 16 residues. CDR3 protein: CASSEDGGTGANGLTF. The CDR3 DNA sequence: TGTGCCAGCAGTGAGGACGGGGGGACTGGGGCCAACGGCCTGACTTTC.

This CDR3 reads CASSLSRSGSFGYTF. Here the CDR3 DNA reads TGTGCCAGCAGCTTGTCGAGGTCGGGGTCGTTCGGCTACACCTTC. The chain is built from TRBV5-4 and TRBJ1-2; D gene uncertain. Trimming shortened V by 1 base and J by 8 bases, and 18 bases separated the two germline ends. CDR3 size: 15 residues. Germline V gives CDR1 SGHNT, CDR2 YYREEE (reference sequence).

DNA for the CDR3: TGTGCCAGCAGGCCGACTAGCGGCAGTCAGTACTTC. Its translation: CASRPTSGSQYF. The chain is built from TRBV2 and TRBJ2-4; 9 nucleotides agree with TRBD2. Unmatched junction bases numbered 6, after V lost 6 bases and J lost 12 bases. CDR1 is SNHLY, CDR2 FYNNEI, per germline. This CDR3 comprises 12 residues.

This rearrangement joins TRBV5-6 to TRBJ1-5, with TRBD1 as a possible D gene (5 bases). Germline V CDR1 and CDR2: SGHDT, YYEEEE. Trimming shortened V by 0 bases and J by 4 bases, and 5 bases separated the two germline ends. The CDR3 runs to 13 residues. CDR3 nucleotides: TGTGCCAGCAGCTTGGCAGGGAATCAGCCCCAGCATTTT. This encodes CASSLAGNQPQHF.

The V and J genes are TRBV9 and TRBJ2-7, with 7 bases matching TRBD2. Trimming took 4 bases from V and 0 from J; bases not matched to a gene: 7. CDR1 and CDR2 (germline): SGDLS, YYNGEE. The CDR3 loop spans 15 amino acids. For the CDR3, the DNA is TGTGCCAGCAGCCCCTGGGGAGGGACCTCCTACGAGCAGTACTTC. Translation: CASSPWGGTSYEQYF.

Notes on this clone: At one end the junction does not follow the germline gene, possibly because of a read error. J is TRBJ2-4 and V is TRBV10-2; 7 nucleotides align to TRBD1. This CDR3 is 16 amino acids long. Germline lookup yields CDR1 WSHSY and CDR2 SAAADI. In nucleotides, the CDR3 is TGCGCCAGCAGTGAACGACAGGGAATAGCCAAAAACAGTCAGTACTTC. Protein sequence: CASSERQGIAKNSQYF.

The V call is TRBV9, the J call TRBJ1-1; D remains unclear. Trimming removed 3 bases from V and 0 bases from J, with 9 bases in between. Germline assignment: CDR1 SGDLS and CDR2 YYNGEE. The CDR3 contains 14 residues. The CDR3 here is CASSADNMNTEAFF. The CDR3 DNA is TGTGCCAGCAGCGCCGACAACATGAACACTGAAGCTTTCTTT. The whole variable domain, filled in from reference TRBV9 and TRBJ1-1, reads DSGVTQTPKHLITATGQRVTLRCSPRSGDLSVYWYQQSLDQGLQFLIQYYNGEERAKGNILERFSAQQFPDLHSELNLSSLELGDSALYFCASSADNMNTEAFFGQGTRLTVV.